Presented here are 3 T cell receptor beta chains from one specimen sequenced in a study of Ad26.COV2.S vaccination and SARS-CoV-2 variants. Treatment noted: around 19 received Ad26.COV2.S at low or high dose, single or two shots; roughly 5 received placebo; per-sample allocation not given. Sampling was done on day 63 after the first vaccine or placebo injection. Clones were read by immunoSEQ multiplex PCR, and TCRdb kept only the in-frame ones, dropping some. The sample shows hundreds of thousands of clones, more than 80% of them seen only once. Sequenced here: peripheral blood, sampled in a trial of Ad26.COV2.S vaccine versus placebo. These receptors came from a person aged 18-65 years who received the Ad26.COV2.S COVID-19 vaccine or a placebo.

This sequence joins TRBV4-3 and TRBJ1-5; a weak D match, TRBD1 (6 bases). Germline V gives CDR1 LGHNA, CDR2 YSLEER. The ends were cut back, 0 bases at V and 6 bases at J, with 12 bases in the middle. The CDR3 extends over 15 amino acids. This chain's CDR3 is CASSQEVQGGQPQHF. The CDR3 coding sequence is TGCGCCAGCAGCCAAGAGGTACAGGGAGGTCAGCCCCAGCATTTT.

The chain recombines TRBV18 with TRBJ2-3; D is uncertain. The V and J ends lost 1 base and 2 bases respectively, with 4 bases between them. The germline V gene encodes CDR1 KGHSH and CDR2 LQKENI. This CDR3 has 13 amino acids. As DNA, the CDR3 is TGTGCCAGCTCACCACTAAACACAGATACGCAGTATTTT. It encodes CASSPLNTDTQYF.

This chain links TRBV6-4 with TRBJ2-2; D remains ambiguous. The CDR3 spans 13 residues. Trimming cost V 2 bases and J 6 bases, with 7 bases left between them. Germline CDR1 and CDR2: MRHNA and SNTAGT. DNA for the CDR3: TGTGCCAGCAGTGACGGGGAATCCGGGGAGCTGTTTTTT. Protein sequence: CASSDGESGELFF.